The 18 T cell receptor beta chains given below trace back to one sample, sequenced in a study of shared clonotypes between healthy human individuals. Measured with immunoSEQ multiplex PCR; TCRdb has only the in-frame clones, and not every one. The table shows some 500,000 clones, with approximately 95% occurring only once. What was sequenced was naive CD4+ T cells sorted from blood. As to subset: CD45RA+ positively selected. These receptor sequences come from a woman in her twenties or thirties in good health.

The chain joins TRBV28 to TRBJ1-5, with D perhaps matching TRBD1 (5 bases). The CDR3 covers 16 residues. The V end was cut by 5 bases, the J end by 0 bases, with 14 bases between. Per the germline V gene, CDR1 is MDHEN and CDR2 is SYDVKM. In nucleotides, the CDR3 is TGTGCCAGCAGTCCGGGACGGACATATAGCAATCAGCCCCAGCATTTT. Translated, it gives CASSPGRTYSNQPQHF.

About this clone itself: Other DNA sequences in the same sample also yield this CDR3. This chain joins TRBV28 and TRBJ1-2; D perhaps matches TRBD1 (5 bases). V lost 1 base to trimming and J lost 2 bases, with 8 bases between them. This CDR3 has 14 residues. Germline V CDR1 and CDR2: MDHEN, SYDVKM. In DNA form, the CDR3 reads TGTGCCAGCAGTTTATCGGGACGGAACTATGGCTACACCTTC. Its protein product is CASSLSGRNYGYTF.

V is TRBV29-1 and J is TRBJ1-1; D gene uncertain. The CDR3 loop spans 15 amino acids. From germline, CDR1 is SQVTM and CDR2 ANQGSEA. V was cut by 4 bases and J by 0 bases, with 15 bases left in between. CDR3 nucleotides: TGCAGCGTTGCCAGCAGGTTGTCTCTGAACACTGAAGCTTTCTTT. It specifies CSVASRLSLNTEAFF.

The DNA of the CDR3 is TGTGCCAGTAGTACCAACCTCCGGGACCCTCTCGGGAACACTGAAGCTTTCTTT. Translation gives CASSTNLRDPLGNTEAFF. The chain employs TRBV19 and TRBJ1-1; possible D gene TRBD1, 5 bases. The ends were cut back, 4 bases at V and 1 base at J, with 22 bases in the middle. The CDR3 extends over 18 amino acids. Germline assignment: CDR1 LNHDA and CDR2 SQIVND (reference sequence).

The chain recombines TRBV15 with TRBJ1-3; D not certain. Trimming removed 0 bases from V and 0 bases from J, with 9 bases in between. Per germline, CDR1 LNHNV and CDR2 YYDKDF (reference sequence). This CDR3 spans 16 amino acids. The DNA for the CDR3 is TGTGCCACCAGCAGAGATTCCGGCCACTCTGGAAACACCATATATTTT. It codes for CATSRDSGHSGNTIYF.

The chain joins TRBV27 to TRBJ2-7; 8 nucleotides agree with TRBD2. Germline CDR1 is MNHEY and CDR2 is SMNVEV (reference sequence). V lost 0 bases to trimming and J lost 2 bases; unmatched junction nucleotides: 9. The CDR3 runs 17 residues. The CDR3 sequence is CASSLSTPGGAPYEQYF. The CDR3 coding sequence is TGTGCCAGCAGTTTATCCACGCCGGGGGGGGCCCCCTACGAGCAGTACTTC.

V usage is TRBV25-1 and J usage is TRBJ1-3, with TRBD1 matching over 8 bases. The CDR3 runs to 15 residues. With 6 bases clipped from V and 3 bases from J, the junction kept 7 bases outside the gene matches. CDR1 MGHDK and CDR2 SYGVNS come from the germline V gene. CDR3: CASSSRGQVGNTIYF. The CDR3 nucleotides read TGTGCCAGCAGCTCCAGGGGGCAGGTTGGAAACACCATATATTTT. The complete variable domain, with remaining parts taken from reference TRBV25-1 and TRBJ1-3, reads EADIYQTPRYLVIGTGKKITLECSQTMGHDKMYWYQQDPGMELHLIHYSYGVNSTEKGDLSSESTVSRIRTEHFPLTLESARPSHTSQYLCASSSRGQVGNTIYFGEGSWLTVV.

The chain joins TRBV30 to TRBJ1-2; D is perhaps TRBD1 (6 bases). Germline lookup yields CDR1 GTSNPN and CDR2 SVGIG (reference sequence). This CDR3 has 14 residues. Deletions cut 2 bases from V and 3 bases from J, with 13 bases between. The CDR3: CAWSRGGHDYGYTF. For the CDR3, the DNA is TGTGCCTGGAGTCGGGGGGGGCACGACTATGGCTACACCTTC. Drawing the rest from reference TRBV30 and TRBJ1-2, the complete variable domain is SQTIHQWPATLVQPVGSPLSLECTVEGTSNPNLYWYRQAAGRGLQLLFYSVGIGQISSEVPQNLSASRPQDRQFILSSKKLLLSDSGFYLCAWSRGGHDYGYTFGSGTRLTVV.

The chain combines TRBV4-1 with TRBJ2-3; D perhaps matches TRBD1 (5 bases). The CDR3 covers 16 residues. Germline assignment: CDR1 MGHRA and CDR2 YSYEKL. Trimming removed 2 bases at V and 2 bases at J, with 14 bases between. CDR3 in DNA: TGCGCCAGCAGCCAAATCGGACACGCACCCACAGATACGCAGTATTTT. It is translated as CASSQIGHAPTDTQYF.

V gene TRBV5-4 combines with J gene TRBJ2-5; the D gene is possibly TRBD2 (6 bases). Per the germline V gene, CDR1 is SGHNT and CDR2 is YYREEE (reference sequence). The CDR3 extends over 15 amino acids. The V and J ends lost 0 bases and 5 bases respectively, with 14 bases between them. The CDR3 DNA reads as TGTGCCAGCAGCTTGGCCAAGAGAGGAGGGGAGACCCAGTACTTC. This translates into CASSLAKRGGETQYF.

The V gene is TRBV11-2, the J gene TRBJ1-1; D not resolved. Germline assignment: CDR1 SGHAT and CDR2 FQNNGV. There are 13 residues in the CDR3. V was trimmed by 6 bases and J by 9 bases, leaving 17 bases between them. This CDR3 is CASRLTISRKAFF. As DNA, the CDR3 is TGTGCCAGCAGGCTAACAATTTCCCGTAAAGCTTTCTTT.

The chain recombines TRBV28 with TRBJ1-5, with 10 bases matching TRBD1. Germline CDR1 and CDR2: MDHEN and SYDVKM. The ends lost 5 bases at V and 5 bases at J; junction bases unmatched: 3. The CDR3 contains 14 residues. The CDR3 reads CASSPGTGDQPQHF. The CDR3 DNA is TGTGCCAGCAGTCCAGGGACAGGGGATCAGCCCCAGCATTTT.

This chain joins TRBV28 and TRBJ2-1; no clear D gene. V was trimmed by 5 bases and J by 0 bases, leaving 17 bases between them. This CDR3 spans 17 amino acids. Germline V lookup: CDR1 MDHEN, CDR2 SYDVKM. The CDR3: CASSLIFRLSSYNEQFF. CDR3 sequence (DNA): TGTGCCAGCAGTCTCATCTTCAGGCTAAGCTCCTACAATGAGCAGTTCTTC.

The genes are TRBV6-6 and TRBJ1-1; D remains unclear. The germline CDR1 and CDR2 sequences are MNHNY and SVGAGI (reference sequence). Trimming cost V 0 bases and J 0 bases, with 8 bases left between them. This CDR3 region has 15 residues. CDR3 region: CASSYSKGMNTEAFF. The CDR3 nucleotides read TGTGCCAGCAGTTACTCGAAGGGCATGAACACTGAAGCTTTCTTT.

The J gene is TRBJ2-1, the V gene TRBV4-1; 9 bases are shared with TRBD2. J gave up 7 bases and V 4 bases, and 11 bases lay outside the gene matches. This CDR3 region has 16 residues. Germline loops: CDR1 MGHRA, CDR2 YSYEKL. The CDR3 region has the DNA TGCGCCAGCAGCCCTTTAAGAGCGGGAGGTGTGAATGAGCAGTTCTTC. It is translated as CASSPLRAGGVNEQFF.

The rearrangement joins TRBV11-2 to TRBJ2-6; 8 bases agree with TRBD1. CDR3 length: 17 residues. Germline CDR1 reads SGHAT; CDR2 reads FQNNGV. V dropped 5 bases and J dropped 0; count of bases not matched to a gene: 6. CDR3 in amino acids: CASSPGTGLSGANVLTF. DNA of the CDR3: TGTGCCAGCAGCCCCGGGACAGGACTCTCTGGGGCCAACGTCCTGACTTTC.

The chain links TRBV7-3 to TRBJ2-3; 7 bases match TRBD2. V shed 3 bases, J shed 1 base, and the junction held 4 bases outside the gene matches. The CDR3 spans 15 residues. Germline CDR1 SGHTA, CDR2 FQGTGA. The CDR3 here is CASSFGAGRTDTQYF. The CDR3 bases are TGTGCCAGCAGCTTCGGAGCGGGACGCACAGATACGCAGTATTTT.

This chain links TRBV11-2 with TRBJ2-7; perhaps D is TRBD1 or TRBD2 (5 bases each). This CDR3 region has 15 residues. Germline V gene sequence: CDR1 SGHAT, CDR2 FQNNGV. The V and J ends lost 3 bases and 0 bases respectively, with 12 bases between them. The CDR3 spells CASSFQGRTSYEQYF. In nucleotides, the CDR3 is TGTGCCAGCAGCTTCCAGGGACGGACCTCCTACGAGCAGTACTTC.